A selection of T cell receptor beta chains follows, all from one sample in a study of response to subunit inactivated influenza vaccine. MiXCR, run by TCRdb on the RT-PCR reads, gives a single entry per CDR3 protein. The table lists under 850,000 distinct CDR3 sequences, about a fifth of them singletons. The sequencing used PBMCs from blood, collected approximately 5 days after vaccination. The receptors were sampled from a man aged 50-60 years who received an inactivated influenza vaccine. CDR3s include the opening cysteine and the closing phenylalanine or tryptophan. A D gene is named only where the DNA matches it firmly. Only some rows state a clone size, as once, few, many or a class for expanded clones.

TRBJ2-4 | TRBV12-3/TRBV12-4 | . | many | TGTGCCAGCAGCTGGGACTTTGTAGCCAAAAACATTCAGTACTTC | CASSWDFVAKNIQYF
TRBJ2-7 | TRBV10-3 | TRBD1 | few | TGTGCCATCAGTGACCCTTCGACAGGGGGAGACTACGAGCAGTACTTC | CAISDPSTGGDYEQYF
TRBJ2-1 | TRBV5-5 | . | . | TGTGCCAGCAGCTTGAGTTGGTGGTGGGGCAATGAGCAGTTCTTC | CASSLSWWWGNEQFF
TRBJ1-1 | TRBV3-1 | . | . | TGTGCCAGCAGCCAAACCGACAGCACTGAAGCTTTCTTT | CASSQTDSTEAFF
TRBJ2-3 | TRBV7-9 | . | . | TGTGCCAGCAGCTTAACCCCCATAAATTCAGATACGCAGTATTTT | CASSLTPINSDTQYF
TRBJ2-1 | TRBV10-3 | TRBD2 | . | TGTGCCATCAGTGAGTCTCCGGGGGGTTTCAATGAGCAGTTCTTC | CAISESPGGFNEQFF
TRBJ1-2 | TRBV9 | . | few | TGTGCCAGCAGCGTAGCTCAGGGGCGCTATGGCTACACCTTC | CASSVAQGRYGYTF
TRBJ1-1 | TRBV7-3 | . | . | TGTGCCAGCAGCTCTCAGGGGTCCAGCACTGAAGCTTTCTTT | CASSSQGSSTEAFF
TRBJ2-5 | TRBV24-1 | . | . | TGTGCCACCAGTGATTGGAGGGCCGGCGGCCGGGGCTCAGAGACCCAGTACTTC | CATSDWRAGGRGSETQYF
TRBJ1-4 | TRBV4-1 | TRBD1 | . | TGCGCCAGCAGCCAAGAGCCAGGGGGATATGAAAAACTGTTTTTT | CASSQEPGGYEKLFF
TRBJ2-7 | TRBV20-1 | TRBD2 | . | TGCAGTGCCGGGACTAGCGGGAGGGAGCGCTACGAGCAGTACTTC | CSAGTSGRERYEQYF
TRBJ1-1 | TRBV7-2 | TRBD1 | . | TGTGCCAGCAGCTTAGCCCAGGGGGCCAGGACTGAAGCTTTCTTT | CASSLAQGARTEAFF
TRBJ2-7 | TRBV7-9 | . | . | TGTGCCAGCAGCTTTTCAGGGAACGAGCAGTACTTC | CASSFSGNEQYF
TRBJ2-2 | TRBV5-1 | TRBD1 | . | TGCGCCAGCAGCCACGGGACAGGGGCGAACACCGGGGAGCTGTTTTTT | CASSHGTGANTGELFF
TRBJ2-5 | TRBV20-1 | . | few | TGCAGTGCTAGCCTTACTTCGAGACTGGAGACCCAGTACTTC | CSASLTSRLETQYF